This T cell receptor (beta chain) came from a study of shared clonotypes between healthy human individuals. Study-level results: Memory subsets generally showed smaller estimated richness than naive subsets did.

The table came from immunoSEQ multiplex PCR; TCRdb's copy has only in-frame clones and leaves some out. The sample records some 1.1 million clones, about 80% being singletons. Trimming left V 5 bases short and J 15 bases short, with 19 bases between. This CDR3 spans 13 amino acids. Per the germline V gene, CDR1 is LNHDA and CDR2 is SQIVND (reference sequence). Naive CD45RA+ and memory CD45RA-negative subsets were split from CD4+ cells. Note on this clone: What it binds is not known.

The chain joins TRBV19 to TRBJ2-2; a possible D gene is TRBD2 (6 bases). The source material was memory CD4+ T cells from PBMCs. Noted subset: CD45RA-negative fraction. This clonotype originated in a man between 18 and 35 years old in good health. Some clones in this sample may be carry-over from other donors' samples. The CDR3 coding sequence is TGTGCCAGTAGTCACCTCGACCGGGAGATTTTGTTTTTT. It specifies CASSHLDREILFF.